A selection of T cell receptor beta chains follows, all from one sample in a study of blood T cell repertoires in COVID-19. Some clones are missing from TCRdb's copy, which holds only in-frame ones; the method was immunoSEQ multiplex PCR. Seen here are 200,000 to 250,000 clones, approximately 80% observed once, and the top ten hold less than 7.5%. The sample consisted of peripheral blood. Source of these receptors: a woman in her 50s with acute or convalescent COVID-19. Each CDR3 is given with its conserved first and last residue. D genes are given only for firm matches. Clone sizes are given selectively: once, few, many, or a class where the clone is expanded.

v_call: TRBV27
clone_size: -
d_call: TRBD2
j_call: TRBJ2-1
cdr3_nt: TGTGCCAGCAGTTTGGGACTAAACAATGAGCAGTTCTTC
cdr3_aa: CASSLGLNNEQFF

v_call: TRBV10-1
clone_size: -
d_call: TRBD2
j_call: TRBJ2-2
cdr3_nt: TGCGCCAGCAGTGAAATGGCACTAGCGGGGCCCCTTAGGAACACCGGGGAGCTGTTTTTT
cdr3_aa: CASSEMALAGPLRNTGELFF

v_call: TRBV5-6
clone_size: -
d_call: TRBD1
j_call: TRBJ1-1
cdr3_nt: TGTGCCAGCAGCACAGGGGACACTGAAGCTTTCTTT
cdr3_aa: CASSTGDTEAFF

v_call: TRBV5-6
clone_size: few
d_call: TRBD1
j_call: TRBJ2-7
cdr3_nt: TGTGCCAGCAGCTATGGGACAGGGGTCGCCTACGAGCAGTACTTC
cdr3_aa: CASSYGTGVAYEQYF

v_call: TRBV27
clone_size: -
d_call: TRBD1
j_call: TRBJ1-2
cdr3_nt: TGTGCCAGCAGTCTGGGGACAGATTTGTCTGGCTACACCTTC
cdr3_aa: CASSLGTDLSGYTF

v_call: TRBV20-1
clone_size: -
d_call: -
j_call: TRBJ1-1
cdr3_nt: TGCAGTTCGCGGCGTCATCCTGAAGCTTTCTTT
cdr3_aa: CSSRRHPEAFF

v_call: TRBV6-2/TRBV6-3
clone_size: -
d_call: -
j_call: TRBJ2-7
cdr3_nt: TGTGCCAGCAGTTACCGGGGGTCGAGCTCCTACGAGCAGTACTTC
cdr3_aa: CASSYRGSSSYEQYF

v_call: TRBV5-1
clone_size: -
d_call: TRBD1
j_call: TRBJ1-4
cdr3_nt: TGCGCCAGCAGCCAAGGACAGGGGGTGAGGGAAAAACTGTTTTTT
cdr3_aa: CASSQGQGVREKLFF

v_call: TRBV5-1
clone_size: -
d_call: -
j_call: TRBJ2-5
cdr3_nt: TGCGCCAGCAGCTTGGGACTTTCAGGGGAGACCCAGTACTTC
cdr3_aa: CASSLGLSGETQYF

v_call: TRBV5-1
clone_size: -
d_call: -
j_call: TRBJ2-7
cdr3_nt: TGCGCCAGCAGCCCCGTAGGGGCAGCGTACGAGCAGTACTTC
cdr3_aa: CASSPVGAAYEQYF

v_call: TRBV9
clone_size: few
d_call: -
j_call: TRBJ1-6
cdr3_nt: TGTGCCAGCAGCGTAGACGGACTCCTAGAGTCACCCCTCCACTTT
cdr3_aa: CASSVDGLLESPLHF

v_call: TRBV7-2
clone_size: once
d_call: TRBD1
j_call: TRBJ2-2
cdr3_nt: TGTGCCAGCAGCTTAGACGGGACAGGGGCACGGGAGCTGTTTTTT
cdr3_aa: CASSLDGTGARELFF

v_call: TRBV15
clone_size: -
d_call: -
j_call: TRBJ1-1
cdr3_nt: TGTGCCACCAGCAGAGTTTTGGGAGCCTTGAACACTGAAGCTTTCTTT
cdr3_aa: CATSRVLGALNTEAFF

v_call: TRBV4-2
clone_size: few
d_call: -
j_call: TRBJ2-1
cdr3_nt: TGTGCCAGCAGCCAAGACCCTGGAGGGCTTAATGAGCAGTTCTTC
cdr3_aa: CASSQDPGGLNEQFF

v_call: TRBV7-3
clone_size: once
d_call: TRBD2
j_call: TRBJ2-1
cdr3_nt: TGTGCCAGCAGCCGGACTAGCGGGGCCTATGAGCAGTTCTTC
cdr3_aa: CASSRTSGAYEQFF

v_call: TRBV23-1
clone_size: -
d_call: -
j_call: TRBJ2-3
cdr3_nt: TGCGCCAGCAGTCAATCGAGTAGGTTGGACTCCCCCGTCTGCACAGATACGCAGTATTTT
cdr3_aa: CASSQSSRLDSPVCTDTQYF

v_call: TRBV2
clone_size: -
d_call: -
j_call: TRBJ2-5
cdr3_nt: TGTGCCAGCAGTGGGATACAGGGAGGGGAGACCCAGTACTTC
cdr3_aa: CASSGIQGGETQYF

v_call: TRBV7-2
clone_size: -
d_call: -
j_call: TRBJ1-1
cdr3_nt: TGTGCCAGCATTAATACCGTCGGGAACACTGAAGCTTTCTTT
cdr3_aa: CASINTVGNTEAFF

v_call: TRBV14
clone_size: -
d_call: TRBD1
j_call: TRBJ2-1
cdr3_nt: TGTGCCAGCAGCCAAGTCATGGTCGAGGGCAGGGGGCGAAATGAGCAGTTCTTC
cdr3_aa: CASSQVMVEGRGRNEQFF

v_call: TRBV12-3/TRBV12-4
clone_size: once
d_call: TRBD2
j_call: TRBJ2-1
cdr3_nt: TGTGCCAGCAGCCTCAGCGGGGCGGGAGGTCGTTTCTTC
cdr3_aa: CASSLSGAGGRFF

v_call: TRBV27
clone_size: -
d_call: -
j_call: TRBJ2-3
cdr3_nt: TGTGCCAGCAGTCCTGTCCGAAGGACTAGCACAGATACGCAGTATTTT
cdr3_aa: CASSPVRRTSTDTQYF

v_call: TRBV30
clone_size: -
d_call: -
j_call: TRBJ2-2
cdr3_nt: TGTGCCTGGAGACCCCCAGGGAACGCGAACACCGGGGAGCTGTTTTTT
cdr3_aa: CAWRPPGNANTGELFF

v_call: TRBV19
clone_size: -
d_call: TRBD1
j_call: TRBJ1-5
cdr3_nt: TGTGCCAGTAGTACCGGACAGGGGGGCCATTATAGCAATCAGCCCCAGCATTTT
cdr3_aa: CASSTGQGGHYSNQPQHF

v_call: TRBV28
clone_size: -
d_call: TRBD1
j_call: TRBJ1-4
cdr3_nt: TGTGCCAGCAGCCCCACAGGGGCGTGGGAAAAACTGTTTTTT
cdr3_aa: CASSPTGAWEKLFF

v_call: TRBV7-2
clone_size: once
d_call: -
j_call: TRBJ2-7
cdr3_nt: TGTGCCAGCAGCGGGACTCAGTCCTCCTACGAGCAGTACTTC
cdr3_aa: CASSGTQSSYEQYF

v_call: TRBV5-4
clone_size: -
d_call: -
j_call: TRBJ2-2
cdr3_nt: TGTGCCAGCAGCTTGGCTGGGGGGGGGCACGTCGGGGAGCTGTTTTTT
cdr3_aa: CASSLAGGGHVGELFF

v_call: TRBV23-1
clone_size: -
d_call: -
j_call: TRBJ1-5
cdr3_nt: TGCGCCAGCAGACAAGAAGGGGCCTCAGACAATCAGCCCCAGCATTTT
cdr3_aa: CASRQEGASDNQPQHF